This record concerns one T cell receptor beta chain sequence. Its target is not known. Per germline, CDR1 MNHEY and CDR2 SVGAGI. V was cut by 5 bases and J by 4 bases, with 9 bases left in between. CDR3 length: 13 amino acids. The data belong to a study of cytomegalovirus exposure and HLA in healthy donors. General study findings and limits: Analysis performed later found approximately 17,000 TCR beta sequences associated with HLA alleles at 0.05 false discovery rate.

PCR primers comprised 60 Vbeta and 13 Jbeta primers. The assay was immunoSEQ multiplex PCR, and TCRdb's table has in-frame clones only and misses some. The table counts 150,000 or so clones; 1.5% to 2% lies in the top ten. Source material: PBMCs. The chain combines TRBV6-5 with TRBJ1-5, with a possible D match to TRBD1 (6 bases). The clonotype was recovered from a woman between 50 and 59 years old in good health and CMV-seronegative. The CDR3 loop reads CASSRTANQPQHF. DNA of the CDR3: TGTGCCAGCAGTCGGACAGCAAATCAGCCCCAGCATTTT.